The 31 T cell receptor beta chains below come from one sample, sequenced in a study of blood T cell repertoires in COVID-19. Profiled with immunoSEQ multiplex PCR; TCRdb holds only in-frame clones, not every one. Of approximately 170,000 clones listed, 84% were seen once; the top ten hold less than 9%. Sequenced material: peripheral blood. These receptors were obtained from a man aged 35 to 55 who had recovered from COVID-19.

The chain is built from TRBV7-9 and TRBJ2-2; unclear D gene. Germline lookup yields CDR1 SEHNR and CDR2 FQNEAQ (reference sequence). V was clipped by 5 bases and J by 4 bases, with 8 bases between them. The CDR3 is 13 amino acids. CDR3 DNA sequence: TGTGCCAGCAGCCCGCCCGGCACCGGGGAGCTGTTTTTT. As protein: CASSPPGTGELFF. Full variable domain (remainder filled in from reference TRBV7-9 and TRBJ2-2): DTGVSQNPRHKITKRGQNVTFRCDPISEHNRLYWYRQTLGQGPEFLTYFQNEAQLEKSRLLSDRFSAERPKGSFSTLEIQRTEQGDSAMYLCASSPPGTGELFFGEGSRLTVL.

The V and J genes are TRBV19 and TRBJ2-1, with a tentative D call TRBD2 (6 bases). CDR1 and CDR2 from the germline V gene are LNHDA and SQIVND (reference sequence). V was pared by 5 bases and J by 15 bases, with 20 bases between. CDR3 length: 13 residues. CDR3 bases: TGTGCCAGTAGTCCCCCCCCTAGCGTAGAAAGGTTCTTC. It codes for CASSPPPSVERFF.

The chain links TRBV25-1 to TRBJ2-2, with a tentative D call TRBD1 (6 bases). The CDR3 contains 15 residues. V gave up 6 bases and J gave up 5 bases, with 16 bases separating them. Per the germline V gene, CDR1 is MGHDK and CDR2 is SYGVNS. CDR3 amino acids: CASRETGYGTGELFF. CDR3 in DNA: TGTGCCAGCAGGGAAACAGGGTATGGAACCGGGGAGCTGTTTTTT.

This clone was recorded once. The rearrangement uses TRBV10-1 and TRBJ2-2, with TRBD2 matching over 8 bases. With V trimmed by 6 bases and J by 8 bases, 8 bases remained unmatched. Germline loops: CDR1 WNHNN, CDR2 SYGVQD (reference sequence). The CDR3 has 14 residues. The DNA of the CDR3 is TGCGCCAGCAGGGAGCGGGAGAGGTCGGGGGAGCTGTTTTTT. It codes for CASRERERSGELFF.

This clone was seen a single time. This rearrangement joins TRBV28 to TRBJ1-2, with 8 bases matching TRBD1. The V gene's germline CDR1 is MDHEN and CDR2 SYDVKM. V trimming: 5 bases; J trimming: 5 bases; junction bases outside the gene matches: 7. This CDR3 has 14 residues. CDR3 nucleotide sequence: TGTGCCAGCAGTCGGACAGGGAGTTGGTATGGCTACACCTTC. Protein: CASSRTGSWYGYTF.

The chain recombines TRBV2 with TRBJ2-2; 7 nucleotides match TRBD2. Trimming cost V 10 bases and J 10 bases; bases outside gene matches: 6. The CDR3 has 11 residues. Per germline, CDR1 SNHLY and CDR2 FYNNEI. The CDR3 here is CATYGGLELFF. CDR3 DNA sequence: TGTGCCACCTACGGGGGGTTGGAGCTGTTTTTT.

The chain recombines TRBV13 with TRBJ2-7; possible D gene TRBD1, 6 bases. The CDR3 has 14 residues. Germline CDR1 is PRHDT and CDR2 is FYEKMQ (reference sequence). Trimming took off 4 bases at V and 1 base at J, with 11 bases between the two ends. CDR3 loop: CASSSWDISYEQYF. The CDR3 DNA reads as TGTGCCAGCAGCTCGTGGGACATTTCCTACGAGCAGTACTTC.

The sample holds one count of this clone. The chain recombines TRBV7-8 with TRBJ1-5; 7 bases map to TRBD1. V lost 2 bases, J lost 6 bases, and 4 bases stayed unmatched. Germline loops: CDR1 SGHVS, CDR2 FQNEAQ. This CDR3 contains 14 residues. CDR3 in amino acids: CASSLRQGSQPQHF. In DNA, the CDR3 is TGTGCCAGCAGCTTAAGACAGGGAAGTCAGCCCCAGCATTTT.

The V call is TRBV19, the J call TRBJ1-4, with 9 bases lining up with TRBD1. The germline V gene encodes CDR1 LNHDA and CDR2 SQIVND (reference sequence). Trimming removed 5 bases from V and 7 bases from J; junction bases left unmatched: 8. The CDR3 length is 15 residues. This CDR3 reads CASSPGTGWGEKLFF. The CDR3 DNA follows: TGTGCCAGTAGTCCCGGGACAGGGTGGGGTGAAAAACTGTTTTTT.

V is TRBV28 and J is TRBJ1-3; D is perhaps TRBD1 (5 bases). V lost 6 bases and J lost 8, with 14 bases in between. CDR3 length: 13 residues. Per the germline V gene, CDR1 is MDHEN and CDR2 is SYDVKM. Written as DNA, the CDR3 is TGTGCCAGCAGGCGGCAGGGTGAGGACACCATATATTTT. Amino acid sequence: CASRRQGEDTIYF. Supplemented by reference TRBV28 and TRBJ1-3, the full variable domain reads DVKVTQSSRYLVKRTGEKVFLECVQDMDHENMFWYRQDPGLGLRLIYFSYDVKMKEKGDIPEGYSVSREKKERFSLILESASTNQTSMYLCASRRQGEDTIYFGEGSWLTVV.

Only one count was recorded for this clone. The V and J genes are TRBV7-9 and TRBJ2-3; TRBD2 might be the D (5 bases). CDR1 is SEHNR, CDR2 FQNEAQ, per germline (reference sequence). This CDR3 region has 15 residues. The ends were cut back, 1 base at V and 2 bases at J, with 10 bases in the middle. The chain's CDR3 is CASSLVVGITDTQYF. The CDR3 DNA follows: TGTGCCAGCAGCTTAGTGGTCGGGATCACAGATACGCAGTATTTT.

The chain couples TRBV15 to TRBJ2-3, with TRBD2 matching over 10 bases. CDR1 and CDR2 from the germline V gene are LNHNV and YYDKDF (reference sequence). The V segment lost 3 bases and the J segment 1 base; nucleotides outside the gene matches: 7. The length of the CDR3 is 17 residues. CDR3 amino acids: CATSSTVSGRGTDTQYF. The CDR3 DNA reads TGTGCCACCAGCAGTACAGTCAGCGGGAGGGGCACAGATACGCAGTATTTT.

This clone was observed once. J is TRBJ1-2 and V is TRBV28; a possible D gene is TRBD1 (5 bases). V lost 6 bases to trimming and J lost 3 bases, with 14 bases between them. Germline V lookup: CDR1 MDHEN, CDR2 SYDVKM. The CDR3 sequence is 14 residues long. The CDR3 DNA follows: TGTGCCAGCAGCCGTCAGGGCCTATACTATGGCTACACCTTC. It specifies CASSRQGLYYGYTF.

CDR3 sequence (DNA): TGTGCCAGCAGTTTTACAGGTCACTTGTTTCGAACTGAAGCTTTCTTT. Translated: CASSFTGHLFRTEAFF. The gene calls are TRBV27 and TRBJ1-1, with D tentatively TRBD1 (5 bases). V was cut by 3 bases and J by 5 bases, with 19 bases left in between. This CDR3 spans 16 amino acids. In germline, CDR1 is MNHEY, CDR2 SMNVEV (reference sequence).

This clone was counted only a few times. Distinct nucleotide sequences in the sample also encode this CDR3. The rearrangement uses TRBV3-1 (or the pseudogene TRBV3-2) and TRBJ2-7, with 9 positions matching TRBD1. The CDR3 is 15 residues long. Germline V lookup: CDR1 LGHDT, CDR2 YNNKEL (reference sequence). J gave up 1 base and V 0 bases, and 1 base lay outside the gene matches. The DNA of the CDR3 is TGTGCCAGCAGCCAAGATGGGACAGGGTCCTACGAGCAGTACTTC. This encodes CASSQDGTGSYEQYF.

The rearrangement uses TRBV7-9 and TRBJ2-5; 8 bases are a match to TRBD2. Germline CDR1 is SEHNR and CDR2 is FQNEAQ (reference sequence). The CDR3 spans 15 residues. The ends lost 0 bases at V and 5 bases at J; junction bases unmatched: 5. The CDR3 spells CASSLASGMTETQYF. CDR3 DNA sequence: TGTGCCAGCAGCTTAGCTAGCGGGATGACGGAGACCCAGTACTTC.

Regarding this clone: This sample also contains other DNA sequences that code for the same CDR3. This chain joins TRBV11-2 and TRBJ2-7, with a weak D call TRBD2 (6 bases). The CDR3 is made up of 14 amino acids. Germline CDR1 reads SGHAT; CDR2 reads FQNNGV. V shed 2 bases and J shed 5 bases, with 13 bases lying between them. CDR3 in amino acids: CASSLRREEDEQYF. The CDR3, as DNA: TGTGCCAGCAGCTTACGGCGGGAAGAGGACGAGCAGTACTTC.

The chain is built from TRBV5-1 and TRBJ2-7; D may be TRBD2 (7 bases). The germline CDR1 and CDR2 sequences are SGHRS and YFSETQ. The CDR3 spans 15 residues. Deletions cut 5 bases from V and 4 bases from J, with 19 bases between. CDR3 residues: CASSREGQIIYEQYF. Here the CDR3 DNA reads TGCGCCAGCAGTAGGGAGGGACAAATCATTTACGAGCAGTACTTC.

The chain uses TRBV6-1 and TRBJ2-6, with D hard to call. The CDR3 has 15 amino acids. V gave up 3 bases and J gave up 0 bases, with 6 bases separating them. CDR1 is MNHNS and CDR2 is SASEGT in the germline V gene. The CDR3 DNA is TGTGCCAGCAGTGATACGGGCTCTGGGGCCAACGTCCTGACTTTC. It codes for CASSDTGSGANVLTF.

This clone was seen only once. The chain joins TRBV13 to TRBJ2-7, with 9 nucleotides matching TRBD2. The CDR3 is 15 residues long. Germline trimming cut 6 bases from V and 7 bases from J; bases unmatched to any gene: 13. Per the germline V gene, CDR1 is PRHDT and CDR2 is FYEKMQ (reference sequence). For the CDR3, the DNA is TGTGCCAGCAGTGAAGCGGGACTAGCTCATAGTGAGCAGTACTTC. Protein product: CASSEAGLAHSEQYF. Drawing the rest from reference TRBV13 and TRBJ2-7, the complete variable domain is AAGVIQSPRHLIKEKRETATLKCYPIPRHDTVYWYQQGPGQDPQFLISFYEKMQSDKGSIPDRFSAQQFSDYHSELNMSSLELGDSALYFCASSEAGLAHSEQYFGPGTRLTVT.

V usage is TRBV6-5 and J usage is TRBJ1-2; D might be TRBD1 (6 bases). V gave up 6 bases and J gave up 8 bases, with 19 bases separating them. This CDR3 comprises 14 residues. From germline, CDR1 is MNHEY and CDR2 SVGAGI. The CDR3 nucleotides read TGTGCCAGCAGGGGTGGGGACAAGCGCTGGGGCTACACCTTC. Translating it yields CASRGGDKRWGYTF.

This clone was observed a handful of times. V usage is TRBV21-1 and J usage is TRBJ2-5; no check of the table's D call, TRBD1, against the DNA was made. TRBV21-1 is recorded as a pseudogene. The CDR3 has 14 amino acids. CDR3 bases: TGTGCCAGCAGCACCTCGGACAGTCAAGAGACCCAGTACTTC. Residues: CASSTSDSQETQYF.

The gene calls are TRBV24-1 and TRBJ2-3; a weak D match, TRBD2 (5 bases). The CDR3 spans 17 residues. Germline CDR1 reads KGHDR; CDR2 reads SFDVKD. V lost 1 base to trimming and J lost 1 base, with 14 bases between them. The CDR3 spells CATSDLEGPVGTDTQYF. The DNA for the CDR3 is TGTGCCACCAGTGATTTAGAGGGTCCCGTAGGCACAGATACGCAGTATTTT.

This clone was observed a handful of times. V is TRBV28 and J is TRBJ2-7; TRBD1 might be the D (6 bases). The germline V gene has CDR1 MDHEN and CDR2 SYDVKM. Trimming left V 10 bases short and J 6 bases short, with 19 bases between. The CDR3 sequence is 13 residues long. CDR3 coding DNA: TGTGCCACCACCTACCGGGACACCCTCGAGCAGTACTTC. It yields the protein CATTYRDTLEQYF.

J is TRBJ1-2 and V is TRBV5-4; TRBD1 matches 7 bases. The V gene's germline CDR1 is SGHNT and CDR2 YYREEE (reference sequence). With 3 bases clipped from V and 0 bases from J, the junction kept 5 bases outside the gene matches. The CDR3 totals 15 residues. CDR3 residues: CASSSGTVSNYGYTF. The CDR3 DNA reads as TGTGCCAGCAGCTCCGGGACAGTCTCTAACTATGGCTACACCTTC.

The chain joins TRBV10-3 to TRBJ2-3; 11 positions agree with TRBD2. This CDR3 is 15 amino acids long. Germline CDR1 reads ENHRY; CDR2 reads SYGVKD. V was clipped by 6 bases and J by 4 bases; unmatched bases: 6. CDR3 DNA sequence: TGTGCCATCAGGGAACGTAGCGGGGGGGCAGATACGCAGTATTTT. Its translation: CAIRERSGGADTQYF.

The chain couples TRBV6-5 to TRBJ2-7; D gene unclear. The ends were cut back, 7 bases at V and 0 bases at J, with 10 bases in the middle. This CDR3 comprises 13 residues. CDR1 MNHEY and CDR2 SVGAGI come from the germline V gene. CDR3 residues: CASIGESSYEQYF. The CDR3 DNA reads TGTGCCAGCATAGGAGAGAGCTCCTACGAGCAGTACTTC.

The chain recombines TRBV11-2 with TRBJ1-1; no reliable D call. With 3 bases removed from V and 1 base from J, the gap between germline ends came to 12 bases. Per the germline V gene, CDR1 is SGHAT and CDR2 is FQNNGV. The length of the CDR3 is 15 residues. CDR3: CASSFMERGNTEAFF. As DNA, the CDR3 is TGTGCCAGCAGCTTTATGGAGCGGGGGAACACTGAAGCTTTCTTT.

This chain joins TRBV11-3 and TRBJ2-1, with a tentative D call TRBD2 (5 bases). Deletions cut 1 base from V and 3 bases from J, with 7 bases between. CDR3 length: 14 amino acids. Per the germline V gene, CDR1 is SGHNT and CDR2 is YENEEA. The DNA of the CDR3 is TGTGCCAGCAGCTTAGCGGGGATCTACAATGAGCAGTTCTTC. Its translation is CASSLAGIYNEQFF. The full variable domain, in which reference TRBV11-3 and TRBJ2-1 provide the parts outside the CDR3, is EAGVVQSPRYKIIEKKQPVAFWCNPISGHNTLYWYLQNLGQGPELLIRYENEEAVDDSQLPKDRFSAERLKGVDSTLKIQPAELGDSAVYLCASSLAGIYNEQFFGPGTRLTVL.

V usage is TRBV27 and J usage is TRBJ1-1; TRBD1 matches at 9 bases. Per the germline V gene, CDR1 is MNHEY and CDR2 is SMNVEV (reference sequence). The CDR3 runs to 15 residues. V was pared by 5 bases and J by 0 bases, with 4 bases of the junction left unmatched. CDR3 sequence (DNA): TGTGCCAGCAGTCCCTGGGACAGGGTGAACACTGAAGCTTTCTTT. Encoded protein: CASSPWDRVNTEAFF.

This clone turned up a few times. The chain couples TRBV23-1 to TRBJ1-1, with D tentatively TRBD1 (5 bases). TRBV23-1 is designated an ORF whose function remains uncertain. Trimming removed 10 bases from V and 4 bases from J, with 13 bases in between. The CDR3 contains 12 residues. The CDR3 DNA sequence: TGCGCCAATCAGGGTCGAGGCACTGAAGCTTTCTTT. Translating it yields CANQGRGTEAFF.